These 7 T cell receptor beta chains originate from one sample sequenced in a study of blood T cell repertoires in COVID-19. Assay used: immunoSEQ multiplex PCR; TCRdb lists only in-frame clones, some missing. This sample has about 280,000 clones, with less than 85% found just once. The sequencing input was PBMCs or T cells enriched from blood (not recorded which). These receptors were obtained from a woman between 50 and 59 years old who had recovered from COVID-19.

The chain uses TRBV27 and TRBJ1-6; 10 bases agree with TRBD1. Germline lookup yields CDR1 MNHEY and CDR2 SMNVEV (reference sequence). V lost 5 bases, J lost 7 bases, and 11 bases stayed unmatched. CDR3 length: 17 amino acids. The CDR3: CASSPDRGRVGNSPLHF. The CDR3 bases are TGTGCCAGCAGTCCGGACAGGGGGAGAGTTGGAAATTCACCCCTCCACTTT.

The CDR3 loop reads CASSVDVGASPKETQYF. Here the CDR3 DNA reads TGTGCCAGCAGCGTAGATGTGGGAGCGAGCCCAAAAGAGACCCAGTACTTC. The rearrangement links TRBV9 to TRBJ2-5; TRBD2 might be the D (5 bases). V lost 0 bases, J lost 3 bases, and 18 bases lay in between. CDR1 SGDLS and CDR2 YYNGEE come from the germline V gene. The CDR3 is 17 amino acids.

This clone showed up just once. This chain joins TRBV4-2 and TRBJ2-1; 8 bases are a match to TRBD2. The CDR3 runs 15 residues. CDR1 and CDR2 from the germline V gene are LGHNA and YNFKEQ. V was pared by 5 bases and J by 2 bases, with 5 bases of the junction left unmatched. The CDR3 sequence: CASSVRGGTYNEQFF. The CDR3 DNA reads TGTGCCAGCAGCGTACGCGGGGGGACCTACAATGAGCAGTTCTTC.

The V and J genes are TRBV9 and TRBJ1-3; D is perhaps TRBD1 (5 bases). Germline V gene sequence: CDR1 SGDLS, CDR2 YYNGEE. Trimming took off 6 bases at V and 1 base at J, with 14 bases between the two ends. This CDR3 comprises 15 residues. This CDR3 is CASTVGGDSGNTIYF. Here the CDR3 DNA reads TGTGCCAGCACTGTGGGAGGGGATTCTGGAAACACCATATATTTT.

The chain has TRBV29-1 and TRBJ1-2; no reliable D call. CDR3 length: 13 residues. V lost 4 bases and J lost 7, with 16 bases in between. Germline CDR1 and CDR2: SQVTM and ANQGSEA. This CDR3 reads CSVGGDALGGYTF. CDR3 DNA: TGCAGCGTTGGAGGAGACGCCCTAGGTGGCTACACCTTC. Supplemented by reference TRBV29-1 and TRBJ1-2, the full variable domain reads SAVISQKPSRDICQRGTSLTIQCQVDSQVTMMFWYRQQPGQSLTLIATANQGSEATYESGFVIDKFPISRPNLTFSTLTVSNMSPEDSSIYLCSVGGDALGGYTFGSGTRLTVV.

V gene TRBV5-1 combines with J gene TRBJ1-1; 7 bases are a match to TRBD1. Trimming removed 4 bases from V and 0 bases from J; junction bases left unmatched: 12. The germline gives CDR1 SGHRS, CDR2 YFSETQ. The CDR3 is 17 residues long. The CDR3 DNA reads TGCGCCAGCAGCCCTCGCCGTGGGACAGACATGAACACTGAAGCTTTCTTT. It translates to CASSPRRGTDMNTEAFF.

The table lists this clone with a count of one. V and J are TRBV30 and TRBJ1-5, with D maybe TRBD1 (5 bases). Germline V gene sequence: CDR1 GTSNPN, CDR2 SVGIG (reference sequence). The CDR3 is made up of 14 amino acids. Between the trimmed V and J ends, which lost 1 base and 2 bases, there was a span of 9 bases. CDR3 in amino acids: CAWSGVTGNQPQHF. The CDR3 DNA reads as TGTGCCTGGAGTGGGGTGACAGGCAATCAGCCCCAGCATTTT.